These 31 T cell receptor beta chains were sequenced from one sample in a study of immune evolution from preneoplasia to lung adenocarcinoma. Produced via immunoSEQ multiplex PCR; TCRdb's table is partial and in-frame only. The table records just over 7,000 clones, 65% to 85% of them present only once. Sequencing used FFPE adjacent normal lung tissue. These receptors all stem from a person aged 65 to 79 with lung adenocarcinoma.

This rearrangement joins TRBV6-5 to TRBJ1-5; the D gene is possibly TRBD1 (5 bases). The V gene's germline CDR1 is MNHEY and CDR2 SVGAGI. V was clipped by 6 bases and J by 2 bases, with 11 bases between them. This CDR3 has 14 amino acids. The CDR3 loop reads CASRGGGGNQPQHF. The CDR3 coding sequence is TGTGCCAGCAGGGGTGGGGGAGGCAATCAGCCCCAGCATTTT.

This sequence joins TRBV28 and TRBJ1-5; D is possibly TRBD1 (5 bases). V lost 6 bases and J 7 bases, leaving 16 bases between the germline ends. The CDR3 consists of 14 residues. Germline CDR1 is MDHEN and CDR2 is SYDVKM. The CDR3 loop reads CASRGQGLRQPQHF. The CDR3, as DNA: TGTGCCAGCAGGGGCCAGGGTTTGAGGCAGCCCCAGCATTTT. The variable domain in full, completed from reference TRBV28 and TRBJ1-5, reads DVKVTQSSRYLVKRTGEKVFLECVQDMDHENMFWYRQDPGLGLRLIYFSYDVKMKEKGDIPEGYSVSREKKERFSLILESASTNQTSMYLCASRGQGLRQPQHFGDGTRLSIL.

The chain couples TRBV5-6 to TRBJ2-5; 8 positions agree with TRBD2. The CDR3 has 15 residues. Germline trimming cut 4 bases from V and 5 bases from J; bases unmatched to any gene: 10. The V gene's germline CDR1 is SGHDT and CDR2 YYEEEE. This chain's CDR3 is CASSQNKRGWETQYF. The DNA for the CDR3 is TGTGCCAGCAGCCAAAATAAGCGGGGGTGGGAGACCCAGTACTTC.

The CDR3 coding sequence is TGTGCCACCAGCAGAGGTTCAGGGGTAGGGACTGAAGCTTTCTTT. This codes for CATSRGSGVGTEAFF. The chain carries TRBV15 and TRBJ1-1, with D possibly being TRBD1 (6 bases). The V and J ends lost 1 base and 5 bases respectively, with 14 bases between them. This CDR3 region has 15 residues. Germline V lookup: CDR1 LNHNV, CDR2 YYDKDF (reference sequence). The full variable domain, with the rest looked up from reference TRBV15 and TRBJ1-1, is DAMVIQNPRYQVTQFGKPVTLSCSQTLNHNVMYWYQQKSSQAPKLLFHYYDKDFNNEADTPDNFQSRRPNTSFCFLDIRSPGLGDTAMYLCATSRGSGVGTEAFFGQGTRLTVV.

This chain uses TRBV7-9 with TRBJ1-1, with TRBD1 matching over 7 bases. CDR3 size: 15 residues. Germline V lookup: CDR1 SEHNR, CDR2 FQNEAQ (reference sequence). V shed 7 bases, J shed 1 base, and the junction held 9 bases outside the gene matches. Here the CDR3 reads CASNPQGGTNTEAFF. The CDR3 bases are TGTGCCAGCAACCCCCAGGGGGGGACGAACACTGAAGCTTTCTTT.

This clone has a handful of counts. This chain uses TRBV15 with TRBJ2-7; 8 bases line up with TRBD2. Germline CDR1 is LNHNV and CDR2 is YYDKDF (reference sequence). V trimming: 1 base; J trimming: 3 bases; junction bases outside the gene matches: 14. The CDR3 extends over 18 amino acids. In DNA, the CDR3 is TGTGCCACCAGCAGAGCTTTCCTTCGGGAGGGGCTGTACTACGAGCAGTACTTC. Translation gives CATSRAFLREGLYYEQYF.

Relative to its sample, this clone is large. V usage is TRBV6-6 and J usage is TRBJ1-1, with D hard to call. The germline gives CDR1 MNHNY, CDR2 SVGAGI (reference sequence). Trimming cost V 5 bases and J 1 base, with 8 bases left between them. The CDR3 totals 13 residues. This CDR3 reads CASSPTSNTEAFF. In nucleotides, the CDR3 is TGTGCCAGCAGTCCTACATCGAACACTGAAGCTTTCTTT.

This clone was observed a single time. The chain carries TRBV6-5 and TRBJ1-2, with 8 bases identical to TRBD1. The V gene end was trimmed by 0 bases and the J gene end by 7 bases; junction bases not matched to a gene: 7. CDR1 and CDR2 (germline): MNHEY, SVGAGI. The CDR3 spans 15 residues. The CDR3 spells CASSYSRQGYSGYTF. In nucleotides, the CDR3 is TGTGCCAGCAGTTACTCGCGACAGGGGTATAGTGGCTACACCTTC.

The chain recombines TRBV7-8 with TRBJ1-2; 7 nucleotides line up with TRBD1. This CDR3 spans 15 amino acids. Germline V lookup: CDR1 SGHVS, CDR2 FQNEAQ. V was clipped by 1 base and J by 4 bases; unmatched bases: 6. CDR3 DNA: TGTGCCAGCAGCTTAGTAGGGACAGTCCCCTATGGCTACACCTTC. This codes for CASSLVGTVPYGYTF.

V is TRBV2 and J is TRBJ2-7, with D maybe TRBD2 (6 bases). Germline lookup yields CDR1 SNHLY and CDR2 FYNNEI. This CDR3 spans 14 amino acids. V lost 6 bases and J lost 5, with 17 bases in between. Here the CDR3 reads CASSAPGSANEQYF. The CDR3 coding sequence is TGTGCCAGCAGCGCGCCCGGGAGCGCGAACGAGCAGTACTTC.

V is TRBV27 and J is TRBJ2-5; 7 bases match TRBD2. The CDR3 covers 18 residues. The germline gives CDR1 MNHEY, CDR2 SMNVEV (reference sequence). With 4 bases clipped from V and 5 bases from J, the junction kept 19 bases outside the gene matches. CDR3 in DNA: TGTGCCAGCAGTTCGTCCTCCCCGCGGGTGGCGGGGGTTGAGACCCAGTACTTC. It yields the protein CASSSSSPRVAGVETQYF.

This rearrangement joins TRBV28 to TRBJ1-3; D is possibly TRBD1 (5 bases). The ends were cut back, 8 bases at V and 3 bases at J, with 20 bases in the middle. CDR1 is MDHEN, CDR2 SYDVKM, per germline. CDR3 length equals 16 residues. The CDR3 nucleotides read TGTGCCAGCTTCCCCCCCAGACCGGGGGTTGGAAACACCATATATTTT. Its translation is CASFPPRPGVGNTIYF. Drawing the rest from reference TRBV28 and TRBJ1-3, the complete variable domain is DVKVTQSSRYLVKRTGEKVFLECVQDMDHENMFWYRQDPGLGLRLIYFSYDVKMKEKGDIPEGYSVSREKKERFSLILESASTNQTSMYLCASFPPRPGVGNTIYFGEGSWLTVV.

The rearrangement joins TRBV6-5 to TRBJ1-4, with 10 bases fitting TRBD1. The CDR3 is 14 amino acids. The V segment lost 10 bases and the J segment 7 bases; nucleotides outside the gene matches: 9. Germline lookup yields CDR1 MNHEY and CDR2 SVGAGI. In DNA, the CDR3 is TGTGCCACCAGGGACAGGGGAATTGGTGAAAAACTGTTTTTT. Translation gives CATRDRGIGEKLFF.

The genes are TRBV27 and TRBJ2-1, with D perhaps being TRBD1 or TRBD2 (6 bases each). CDR1 is MNHEY and CDR2 is SMNVEV in the germline V gene (reference sequence). CDR3 length equals 14 residues. Trimming removed 0 bases from V and 9 bases from J, with 12 bases in between. CDR3 residues: CASSLSLGGAEQFF. In DNA form, the CDR3 reads TGTGCCAGCAGTTTATCCCTCGGGGGCGCTGAGCAGTTCTTC.

The rearrangement joins TRBV5-1 to TRBJ1-1; a possible D gene is TRBD1 (6 bases). Trimming shortened V by 6 bases and J by 2 bases, and 17 bases separated the two germline ends. The germline V gene encodes CDR1 SGHRS and CDR2 YFSETQ. CDR3 length equals 15 residues. This chain's CDR3 is CASTEIGQFNTEAFF. The DNA for the CDR3 is TGCGCCAGCACCGAGATTGGACAGTTCAACACTGAAGCTTTCTTT.

J is TRBJ1-6 and V is TRBV10-3, with D unresolved. CDR3 size: 13 residues. V lost 7 bases and J lost 9, with 13 bases in between. CDR1 is ENHRY and CDR2 is SYGVKD in the germline V gene. The CDR3 DNA sequence: TGTGCCATCACGACCGAACCGGCTTCACCCCTCCACTTT. Translation gives CAITTEPASPLHF.

The rearrangement joins TRBV6-6 to TRBJ1-1; D is undetermined. CDR3 length equals 12 residues. Trimming shortened V by 0 bases and J by 5 bases, and 4 bases separated the two germline ends. Germline CDR1 MNHNY, CDR2 SVGAGI (reference sequence). CDR3 bases: TGTGCCAGCAGTTACTCCAATACTGAAGCTTTCTTT. Encoded protein: CASSYSNTEAFF.

CDR3 region: CASSLGDRRSGYTF. As DNA, the CDR3 is TGTGCCAGCAGCTTGGGGGACAGGCGGTCTGGCTACACCTTC. The chain combines TRBV5-4 with TRBJ1-2; 8 bases are a match to TRBD1. CDR1 SGHNT and CDR2 YYREEE come from the germline V gene (reference sequence). V lost 0 bases and J lost 7; bases outside the gene matches: 5. The CDR3 has 14 residues.

V and J are TRBV4-1 and TRBJ2-1; tentatively, D is TRBD1 or TRBD2 (5 bases each). Trimming removed 4 bases at V and 4 bases at J, with 17 bases between. The germline V gene has CDR1 MGHRA and CDR2 YSYEKL. The CDR3 contains 16 residues. The CDR3 region is CASSRSSGPSYNEQFF. The CDR3 DNA follows: TGCGCCAGCAGCCGAAGTTCGGGGCCTTCTTACAATGAGCAGTTCTTC.

V usage is TRBV28 and J usage is TRBJ2-1; 8 nucleotides align to TRBD2. The V segment lost 8 bases and the J segment 7 bases; nucleotides outside the gene matches: 16. The germline V gene encodes CDR1 MDHEN and CDR2 SYDVKM. The CDR3 spans 16 residues. CDR3 protein: CASVKDPPGGRNEQFF. CDR3 bases: TGTGCCAGCGTTAAAGACCCCCCGGGGGGGAGGAATGAGCAGTTCTTC.

V and J are TRBV29-1 and TRBJ1-4; D may be TRBD1 (6 bases). Trimming cost V 5 bases and J 3 bases, with 13 bases left between them. The germline V gene has CDR1 SQVTM and CDR2 ANQGSEA. CDR3 length: 14 amino acids. CDR3 residues: CSVSAGASNEKLFF. The CDR3 DNA is TGCAGCGTTTCAGCGGGGGCTTCTAATGAAAAACTGTTTTTT.

The chain couples TRBV4-1 to TRBJ1-2, with D possibly TRBD1 on 6 matching bases. This CDR3 comprises 16 residues. Looked up from germline, CDR1 is MGHRA and CDR2 is YSYEKL. V dropped 4 bases and J dropped 6 bases, with 21 bases sitting between them. The CDR3 sequence: CASSLGPGDPGNGYTF. CDR3 nucleotide sequence: TGCGCCAGCAGCCTGGGGCCAGGGGACCCCGGGAATGGCTACACCTTC.

This sequence joins TRBV5-1 and TRBJ1-1; TRBD1 is a possible D gene (5 bases). The CDR3 length is 14 residues. CDR1 is SGHRS and CDR2 is YFSETQ in the germline V gene. Trimming took 1 base from V and 4 from J, leaving 11 bases between them. CDR3 in amino acids: CASSLSQGPTEAFF. For the CDR3, the DNA is TGCGCCAGCAGCTTGTCTCAGGGTCCCACTGAAGCTTTCTTT. Variable domain in full (rest from reference TRBV5-1 and TRBJ1-1): KAGVTQTPRYLIKTRGQQVTLSCSPISGHRSVSWYQQTPGQGLQFLFEYFSETQRNKGNFPGRFSGRQFSNSRSEMNVSTLELGDSALYLCASSLSQGPTEAFFGQGTRLTVV.

This clone was counted a few times. V is TRBV11-3 and J is TRBJ2-3, with 8 bases aligning to TRBD2. This CDR3 spans 15 amino acids. The V segment lost 1 base and the J segment 4 bases; nucleotides outside the gene matches: 4. Per germline, CDR1 SGHNT and CDR2 YENEEA. CDR3 sequence: CASSLGTSRADTQYF. The CDR3 coding sequence is TGTGCCAGCAGCTTAGGGACTAGCAGGGCAGATACGCAGTATTTT.

This clone was detected a few times. The chain joins TRBV7-9 to TRBJ1-6; 11 bases are shared with TRBD1. The length of the CDR3 is 16 residues. V was clipped by 4 bases and J by 7 bases; unmatched bases: 6. The V gene's germline CDR1 is SEHNR and CDR2 FQNEAQ (reference sequence). The DNA for the CDR3 is TGTGCCAGCAGCTCACTCGGGACAGGGGGAAATTCACCCCTCCACTTT. Protein: CASSSLGTGGNSPLHF.

The rearrangement joins TRBV28 to TRBJ1-1; possibly TRBD1 for D (6 bases). The V gene's germline CDR1 is MDHEN and CDR2 SYDVKM. The CDR3 runs to 11 residues. Trimming shortened V by 4 bases and J by 9 bases, and 9 bases separated the two germline ends. The DNA for the CDR3 is TGTGCCAGCAGTTGGGACACCCAAGCTTTCTTT. Protein: CASSWDTQAFF.

The chain combines TRBV4-2 with TRBJ2-1; 10 bases map to TRBD2. Germline lookup yields CDR1 LGHNA and CDR2 YNFKEQ. Germline trimming cut 2 bases from V and 8 bases from J; bases unmatched to any gene: 6. The CDR3 has 15 amino acids. The CDR3 protein is CASSQSSGGVYEQFF. CDR3 nucleotide sequence: TGTGCCAGCAGCCAATCTAGCGGGGGAGTCTATGAGCAGTTCTTC.

The sample holds a few counts of this clone. One end of the junction varies from germline; a read error may be responsible. The chain employs TRBV5-6 and TRBJ2-5; D uncertain. The CDR3 loop spans 16 amino acids. Germline V gives CDR1 SGHDT, CDR2 YYEEEE. CDR3 in amino acids: CASSLGVRSVQGTQYF. The CDR3 DNA reads TGTGCCAGCAGCTTGGGGGTCCGGAGCGTCCAAGGGACCCAGTACTTC.

The CDR3 DNA follows: TGCAGCGTTGTTGAGACATATAGCAATCAGCCCCAGCATTTT. It translates to CSVVETYSNQPQHF. The rearrangement links TRBV29-1 to TRBJ1-5; unclear D gene. V gave up 4 bases and J gave up 0 bases, with 10 bases separating them. The CDR3 is made up of 14 amino acids. Germline V lookup: CDR1 SQVTM, CDR2 ANQGSEA.

J is TRBJ1-6 and V is TRBV11-3, with unresolved D. CDR1 is SGHNT, CDR2 YENEEA, per germline. The CDR3 sequence is 13 residues long. The ends were cut back, 1 base at V and 6 bases at J, with 4 bases in the middle. The CDR3 protein is CASSLASNSPLHF. The CDR3 nucleotides are TGTGCCAGCAGCTTAGCGAGTAATTCACCCCTCCACTTT.

This chain uses TRBV7-3 with TRBJ2-3, with D tentatively TRBD1 (6 bases). Germline V CDR1 and CDR2: SGHTA, FQGTGA. The V and J ends lost 5 bases and 7 bases respectively, with 13 bases between them. CDR3 length: 13 amino acids. In nucleotides, the CDR3 is TGTGCCAGCAGCCGAGGACAGACCAATACGCAGTATTTT. Its protein is CASSRGQTNTQYF.